This T cell receptor (beta chain) was observed in a study of early T cells in non-severe SARS-CoV-2 infection. Regarding this clonotype: At one end, the junction sequence differs from germline, possibly due to a read error.

Looked up from germline, CDR1 is SGDLS and CDR2 is YYNGEE. This CDR3 comprises 15 residues. TCRdb reanalysed the 5' RACE reads using MiXCR and keeps one entry per CDR3 protein. The table lists around 77,000 distinct CDR3 sequences, around 10% of them singletons. The receptor was isolated from an adult who was a healthcare worker with PCR-confirmed SARS-CoV-2 infection or an uninfected control (not recorded which). The sample in question was whole blood, obtained at baseline. The J gene is TRBJ2-2, the V gene TRBV9; 10 nucleotides match TRBD1. CDR3 sequence: CVSSAGTGVTGELFF. The CDR3 bases are TGTGTCAGCAGCGCCGGGACAGGGGTAACCGGGGAGTTGTTTTTT.